One and the same sample provided the 16 T cell receptor beta chains below, sequenced in a study of blood T cell repertoires in COVID-19. Data came from immunoSEQ multiplex PCR; TCRdb stores just in-frame clones and leaves some out. The sample lists 300,000 to 450,000 clones; roughly 90% were seen once. Sequenced input: peripheral blood. Every receptor here comes from a woman aged 60-75 years with COVID-19, enrolled during active disease.

The chain is built from TRBV4-2 and TRBJ1-2; tentatively, D is TRBD1 (6 bases). CDR1 is LGHNA, CDR2 YNFKEQ, per germline. This CDR3 has 15 amino acids. The V and J ends lost 4 bases and 2 bases respectively, with 14 bases between them. The CDR3 loop reads CASSPRGALNYGYTF. CDR3 bases: TGTGCCAGCAGCCCCCGGGGGGCCTTGAACTATGGCTACACCTTC.

This chain uses TRBV2 with TRBJ2-5; D uncertain. V lost 10 bases, J lost 1 base, and 13 bases lay in between. The CDR3 totals 13 residues. CDR1 and CDR2 (germline): SNHLY, FYNNEI. CDR3 sequence reads: CATTPIVQETQYF. Here the CDR3 DNA reads TGTGCCACTACCCCCATAGTCCAAGAGACCCAGTACTTC.

The genes are TRBV28 and TRBJ2-1; a weak D match, TRBD1 (6 bases). The CDR3 runs 17 residues. CDR1 is MDHEN, CDR2 SYDVKM, per germline. V lost 8 bases and J 0 bases, leaving 20 bases between the germline ends. This CDR3 is CASRYSQGQSSYNEQFF. CDR3 sequence (DNA): TGTGCCAGCCGCTACAGCCAGGGGCAAAGCTCCTACAATGAGCAGTTCTTC. Drawing the rest from reference TRBV28 and TRBJ2-1, the complete variable domain is DVKVTQSSRYLVKRTGEKVFLECVQDMDHENMFWYRQDPGLGLRLIYFSYDVKMKEKGDIPEGYSVSREKKERFSLILESASTNQTSMYLCASRYSQGQSSYNEQFFGPGTRLTVL.

This chain uses TRBV30 with TRBJ2-7, with a tentative D call TRBD1 (6 bases). There are 14 residues in the CDR3. In germline, CDR1 is GTSNPN, CDR2 SVGIG (reference sequence). The V gene lost 1 base and the J gene lost 0 bases, with 10 bases spanning the gap. CDR3 coding DNA: TGTGCCTGGAGTGCAGGACAGTACTCCTACGAGCAGTACTTC. It yields the protein CAWSAGQYSYEQYF.

The V call is TRBV7-2, the J call TRBJ1-3; 9 bases are a match to TRBD1. In germline, CDR1 is SGHTA, CDR2 FQGNSA. V shed 3 bases, J shed 4 bases, and the junction held 7 bases outside the gene matches. The CDR3 runs to 16 residues. CDR3 sequence: CASSFTGGASGNTIYF. CDR3 nucleotide sequence: TGTGCCAGCAGCTTCACAGGGGGCGCATCCGGAAACACCATATATTTT.

J is TRBJ1-1 and V is TRBV5-5; 8 nucleotides line up with TRBD1. Trimming at V came to 6 bases and at J to 4 bases, leaving 5 bases not matched to a gene. CDR3 length: 13 amino acids. Germline V CDR1 and CDR2: SGHKS, YYEKEE (reference sequence). This CDR3 is CASMLTGVTEAFF. In DNA form, the CDR3 reads TGTGCCAGCATGCTGACAGGGGTCACTGAAGCTTTCTTT.

This chain connects TRBV10-3 to TRBJ1-4; 10 bases agree with TRBD1. The CDR3 length is 14 residues. V gave up 6 bases and J gave up 7 bases; unmatched junction bases: 5. The germline V gene has CDR1 ENHRY and CDR2 SYGVKD. The CDR3 DNA reads TGTGCCATCAGCAGACAGGGGGCGGGTGAAAAACTGTTTTTT. It codes for CAISRQGAGEKLFF.

The chain joins TRBV12-3 or TRBV12-4 to TRBJ1-4, with D possibly being TRBD1 (5 bases). This CDR3 has 13 residues. V was shortened by 7 bases and J by 7 bases, with 13 bases between the two germline ends. Here the CDR3 reads CASTLTGGEKLFF. The DNA of the CDR3 is TGTGCCAGCACTCTAACCGGGGGTGAAAAACTGTTTTTT.

This chain uses TRBV23-1 with TRBJ2-1; the match to TRBD1 covers 9 bases. TRBV23-1 is known as an ORF, though its function is uncertain. Trimming removed 4 bases from V and 4 bases from J; junction bases left unmatched: 11. The CDR3 runs to 17 residues. This chain's CDR3 is CASSRGLWDRAYNEQFF. CDR3 nucleotide sequence: TGCGCCAGCAGTCGGGGTCTGTGGGACAGGGCTTACAATGAGCAGTTCTTC.

The chain couples TRBV3-1 (or the pseudogene TRBV3-2) to TRBJ1-1; 8 positions match TRBD1. This CDR3 has 13 amino acids. Germline V gives CDR1 LGHDT, CDR2 YNNKEL (reference sequence). V lost 7 bases, J lost 5 bases, and 6 bases stayed unmatched. CDR3 bases: TGTGCCAGCACCCGGACAGGGAATACTGAAGCTTTCTTT. It codes for CASTRTGNTEAFF.

The rearrangement joins TRBV7-6 to TRBJ2-3, with a tentative D call TRBD1 (5 bases). Deletions cut 5 bases from V and 1 base from J, with 10 bases between. The V gene's germline CDR1 is SGHVS and CDR2 FNYEAQ. CDR3 length: 14 amino acids. The CDR3 loop is CASSKLQGTDTQYF. The CDR3 bases are TGTGCCAGCAGCAAATTACAGGGCACAGATACGCAGTATTTT.

This clone appeared a single time. J is TRBJ1-2 and V is TRBV3-1 (or the pseudogene TRBV3-2); TRBD1 is a possible D gene (5 bases). CDR1 LGHDT and CDR2 YNNKEL come from the germline V gene (reference sequence). V lost 0 bases, J lost 4 bases, and 12 bases lay in between. The CDR3 spans 15 residues. The CDR3 here is CASSQDTGRGYGYTF. DNA for the CDR3: TGTGCCAGCAGCCAAGATACGGGGCGGGGCTATGGCTACACCTTC.

This chain uses TRBV7-9 with TRBJ1-6; perhaps TRBD1 as D (6 bases). Germline V gene sequence: CDR1 SEHNR, CDR2 FQNEAQ (reference sequence). The germline V and J ends were trimmed by 3 bases and 7 bases, with 7 bases remaining between them. CDR3 length: 13 amino acids. CDR3 sequence: CASSLGANSPLHF. In DNA, the CDR3 is TGTGCCAGCAGCTTGGGGGCCAATTCACCCCTCCACTTT. The whole variable domain, remainder taken from reference TRBV7-9 and TRBJ1-6, is DTGVSQNPRHKITKRGQNVTFRCDPISEHNRLYWYRQTLGQGPEFLTYFQNEAQLEKSRLLSDRFSAERPKGSFSTLEIQRTEQGDSAMYLCASSLGANSPLHFGNGTRLTVT.

With regard to this clone: Distinct nucleotide sequences in the sample also encode this CDR3. The chain employs TRBV5-1 and TRBJ1-5; no clear D. The germline V gene encodes CDR1 SGHRS and CDR2 YFSETQ. Trimming took off 0 bases at V and 1 base at J, with 8 bases between the two ends. CDR3 length: 15 residues. This CDR3 reads CASSLAGYSNQPQHF. The CDR3 bases are TGCGCCAGCAGCTTGGCAGGATACAGCAATCAGCCCCAGCATTTT.

The chain links TRBV27 to TRBJ1-1, with D possibly being TRBD1 (5 bases). V gave up 5 bases and J gave up 7 bases, with 17 bases separating them. The germline V gene encodes CDR1 MNHEY and CDR2 SMNVEV (reference sequence). This CDR3 has 14 residues. CDR3 loop: CASSAGRTGSEAFF. Written as DNA, the CDR3 is TGTGCCAGCAGTGCGGGACGGACGGGGAGTGAAGCTTTCTTT.

V and J are TRBV27 and TRBJ1-3; D ambiguous. Germline V CDR1 and CDR2: MNHEY, SMNVEV (reference sequence). Trimming left V 8 bases short and J 5 bases short, with 19 bases between. The CDR3 is 15 residues long. CDR3 region: CASSPAGVGRNTIYF. CDR3 DNA: TGTGCCAGCTCCCCGGCCGGGGTGGGGAGAAACACCATATATTTT.